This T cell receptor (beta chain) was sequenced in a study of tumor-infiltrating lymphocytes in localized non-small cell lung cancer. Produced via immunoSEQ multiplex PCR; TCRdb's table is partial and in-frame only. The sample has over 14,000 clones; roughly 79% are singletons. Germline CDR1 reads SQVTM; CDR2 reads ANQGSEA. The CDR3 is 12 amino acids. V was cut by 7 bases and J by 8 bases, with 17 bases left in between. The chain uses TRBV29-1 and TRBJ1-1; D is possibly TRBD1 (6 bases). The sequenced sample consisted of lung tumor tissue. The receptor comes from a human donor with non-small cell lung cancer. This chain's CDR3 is CSASPPRGEAFF. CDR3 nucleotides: TGCAGCGCCTCCCCGCCCAGGGGAGAAGCTTTCTTT. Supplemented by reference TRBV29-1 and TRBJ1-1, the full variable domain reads SAVISQKPSRDICQRGTSLTIQCQVDSQVTMMFWYRQQPGQSLTLIATANQGSEATYESGFVIDKFPISRPNLTFSTLTVSNMSPEDSSIYLCSASPPRGEAFFGQGTRLTVV.